This entry lists 22 T cell receptor beta chains sequenced from one sample in a study of blood T cell repertoires in COVID-19. Here immunoSEQ multiplex PCR was the method, and the copy in TCRdb shows in-frame clones only, minus some. This table has about 58,000 clones, 60% to 85% appearing once. The specimen sequenced was peripheral blood. The source of these receptors is a human donor in a cohort sampled during active COVID-19.

The chain has TRBV29-1 and TRBJ2-1; TRBD1 aligns across 8 bases. This CDR3 has 16 amino acids. Trimming took 6 bases from V and 0 from J; bases not matched to a gene: 10. Germline CDR1 and CDR2: SQVTM and ANQGSEA. The CDR3 loop reads CSVKDRAISSYNEQFF. In nucleotides, the CDR3 is TGCAGCGTGAAGGACAGGGCCATAAGCTCCTACAATGAGCAGTTCTTC.

This sequence joins TRBV11-2 and TRBJ2-7, with D perhaps matching TRBD1 (5 bases). CDR1 is SGHAT, CDR2 FQNNGV, per germline. The V gene lost 0 bases and the J gene lost 3 bases, with 12 bases spanning the gap. The CDR3 spans 15 residues. CDR3: CASSLDLERGYEQYF. The CDR3, as DNA: TGTGCCAGCAGCTTAGATTTGGAAAGGGGCTACGAGCAGTACTTC.

This clone appeared a few times. V gene TRBV11-2 combines with J gene TRBJ2-7; D possibly corresponds to TRBD2 (6 bases). V gave up 3 bases and J gave up 3 bases, with 15 bases separating them. The CDR3 sequence is 15 residues long. The germline V gene has CDR1 SGHAT and CDR2 FQNNGV. The DNA for the CDR3 is TGTGCCAGCAGCTTCCCCGGGACTCGCCGCTACGAGCAGTACTTC. It is translated as CASSFPGTRRYEQYF.

The chain combines TRBV5-4 with TRBJ2-2; 7 bases line up with TRBD2. After removal of 5 bases from V and 0 bases from J, the junction contained 7 bases not matched to a gene. The CDR3 spans 16 residues. Germline lookup yields CDR1 SGHNT and CDR2 YYREEE (reference sequence). The CDR3 DNA is TGTGCCAGCAGTTCAGGCGGGAGCACGAACACCGGGGAGCTGTTTTTT. Translation: CASSSGGSTNTGELFF.

This chain uses TRBV28 with TRBJ2-1; TRBD1 matches at 8 bases. The junction had 6 bases not matched to a gene; V was cut back by 6 bases and J by 2 bases. Germline V gives CDR1 MDHEN, CDR2 SYDVKM. This CDR3 spans 15 amino acids. The CDR3 is CASRPTGGTYNEQFF. In DNA form, the CDR3 reads TGTGCCAGCAGGCCAACAGGGGGAACCTACAATGAGCAGTTCTTC.

The rearrangement uses TRBV5-1 and TRBJ2-1; the match to TRBD1 covers 11 bases. The CDR3 spans 15 residues. V dropped 1 base and J dropped 10; count of bases not matched to a gene: 7. Per germline, CDR1 SGHRS and CDR2 YFSETQ. CDR3 sequence reads: CASSLSGTGGREQFF. Written as DNA, the CDR3 is TGCGCCAGCAGCTTGTCCGGGACAGGGGGGAGGGAGCAGTTCTTC.

This chain uses TRBV4-2 with TRBJ2-3; 7 nucleotides match TRBD1. The J segment lost 0 bases and the V segment lost 1 base, leaving 4 bases of the junction unmatched. From germline, CDR1 is LGHNA and CDR2 YNFKEQ. The CDR3 contains 16 residues. CDR3 DNA sequence: TGTGCCAGCAGCCAAGGACGGGACAGCAGCACAGATACGCAGTATTTT. Its translation is CASSQGRDSSTDTQYF.

This clone was found once. This chain connects TRBV5-1 to TRBJ2-2; a possible D gene is TRBD2 (5 bases). The V and J ends lost 4 bases and 5 bases respectively, with 12 bases between them. CDR1 is SGHRS, CDR2 YFSETQ, per germline. The CDR3 has 14 residues. The CDR3 nucleotides are TGCGCCAGCAGCCCAGGACTTGGGACCGGGGAGCTGTTTTTT. Translation gives CASSPGLGTGELFF. Full variable domain (remainder filled in from reference TRBV5-1 and TRBJ2-2): KAGVTQTPRYLIKTRGQQVTLSCSPISGHRSVSWYQQTPGQGLQFLFEYFSETQRNKGNFPGRFSGRQFSNSRSEMNVSTLELGDSALYLCASSPGLGTGELFFGEGSRLTVL.

The chain combines TRBV6-5 with TRBJ2-5; possibly TRBD1 for D (6 bases). With 8 bases removed from V and 5 bases from J, the gap between germline ends came to 18 bases. Germline-derived CDR1 and CDR2 are MNHEY and SVGAGI. This CDR3 is 14 amino acids long. The CDR3 here is CASSGTPGTETQYF. The CDR3 coding sequence is TGTGCCAGCTCCGGGACACCCGGGACGGAGACCCAGTACTTC.

This clone was found once. The chain combines TRBV4-3 with TRBJ1-6; possible D gene TRBD1, 6 bases. The ends were cut back, 0 bases at V and 6 bases at J, with 12 bases in the middle. From germline, CDR1 is LGHNA and CDR2 YSLEER. The length of the CDR3 is 16 residues. CDR3 residues: CASSQEGGAGNSPLHF. As DNA, the CDR3 is TGCGCCAGCAGCCAAGAGGGGGGGGCAGGTAATTCACCCCTCCACTTT.

V usage is TRBV12-3 or TRBV12-4 and J usage is TRBJ2-7; TRBD2 is a possible D gene (5 bases). Trimming shortened V by 6 bases and J by 7 bases, and 16 bases separated the two germline ends. The CDR3 consists of 13 residues. The CDR3 protein is CASRGLNSGEQYF. The CDR3 DNA reads as TGTGCCAGCAGAGGACTGAATTCCGGGGAGCAGTACTTC.

V usage is TRBV29-1 and J usage is TRBJ2-1, with D maybe TRBD2 (5 bases). The CDR3 spans 11 residues. Germline values: CDR1 SQVTM, CDR2 ANQGSEA. Trimming shortened V by 7 bases and J by 12 bases, and 16 bases separated the two germline ends. This chain's CDR3 is CSATTQAVQFF. The DNA of the CDR3 is TGCAGCGCTACAACTCAAGCGGTGCAGTTCTTC.

This clone was seen many times. V and J are TRBV5-6 and TRBJ1-6, with D unclear. The CDR3 contains 16 residues. CDR1 and CDR2 (germline): SGHDT, YYEEEE. The V end was cut by 3 bases, the J end by 6 bases, with 16 bases between. Written as DNA, the CDR3 is TGTGCCAGCAGCTCGGGATGGACGGCCGTTAATTCACCCCTCCACTTT. Its protein product is CASSSGWTAVNSPLHF.

CDR3 coding DNA: TGTGCCAGCTCACCACGACAGGGTTCAAGGTCACCCCTCCACTTT. As protein: CASSPRQGSRSPLHF. This sequence joins TRBV18 and TRBJ1-6, with 7 bases lining up with TRBD1. Germline CDR1 and CDR2: KGHSH and LQKENI. With 1 base clipped from V and 10 bases from J, the junction kept 7 bases outside the gene matches. The CDR3 is made up of 15 amino acids.

This sequence joins TRBV7-8 and TRBJ2-6; 7 bases match TRBD1. In germline, CDR1 is SGHVS, CDR2 FQNEAQ. The CDR3 spans 15 residues. V shed 5 bases, J shed 2 bases, and the junction held 3 bases outside the gene matches. The CDR3 region has the DNA TGTGCCAGCAGCCTAGGACAGGCTGGGGCCAACGTCCTGACTTTC. This gives the protein CASSLGQAGANVLTF.

The rearrangement links TRBV10-2 to TRBJ2-7, with 10 bases fitting TRBD1. The V segment lost 5 bases and the J segment 3 bases; nucleotides outside the gene matches: 10. CDR3 length: 16 residues. In germline, CDR1 is WSHSY, CDR2 SAAADI. The CDR3 sequence is CASSPAGDRGRYEQYF. The CDR3, as DNA: TGCGCCAGCAGTCCCGCTGGGGACAGGGGTCGCTACGAGCAGTACTTC.

The V gene is TRBV10-3, the J gene TRBJ1-6; D uncertain. Trimming removed 0 bases from V and 0 bases from J, with 6 bases in between. The CDR3 contains 16 residues. Germline V gene lookup returns CDR1 ENHRY and CDR2 SYGVKD. The CDR3 reads CAISESSSSYNSPLHF. The CDR3 DNA reads TGTGCCATCAGTGAGTCAAGTAGCTCCTATAATTCACCCCTCCACTTT.

V usage is TRBV5-4 and J usage is TRBJ1-1, with D maybe TRBD1 (6 bases). The CDR3 spans 14 residues. Germline V gives CDR1 SGHNT, CDR2 YYREEE (reference sequence). Trimming removed 4 bases at V and 1 base at J, with 11 bases between. In DNA form, the CDR3 reads TGTGCCAGCAGCCCCCAAGGGGGGAACACTGAAGCTTTCTTT. This encodes CASSPQGGNTEAFF.

V usage is TRBV2 and J usage is TRBJ2-1, with 9 positions matching TRBD2. Germline values: CDR1 SNHLY, CDR2 FYNNEI. The CDR3 extends over 15 amino acids. The V gene end was trimmed by 4 bases and the J gene end by 4 bases; junction bases not matched to a gene: 5. The CDR3 sequence is CASSAASGIYNEQFF. CDR3 bases: TGTGCCAGCAGTGCGGCTAGCGGGATTTACAATGAGCAGTTCTTC.

J is TRBJ1-2 and V is TRBV7-2, with 7 positions matching TRBD1. Losses at the gene ends were 7 bases for V and 0 bases for J; bases not matched to a gene: 5. This CDR3 contains 14 residues. Per the germline V gene, CDR1 is SGHTA and CDR2 is FQGNSA. The CDR3 protein is CASTMTGSNYGYTF. CDR3 nucleotides: TGTGCCAGCACCATGACAGGGTCTAACTATGGCTACACCTTC.

This sequence joins TRBV18 and TRBJ1-6; D perhaps matches TRBD1 (6 bases). V was clipped by 5 bases and J by 7 bases, with 15 bases between them. Germline V gives CDR1 KGHSH, CDR2 LQKENI. The CDR3 consists of 15 residues. CDR3 sequence reads: CASSSQGLGNSPLHF. CDR3 bases: TGTGCCAGCTCATCGCAGGGGCTAGGGAATTCACCCCTCCACTTT. The entire variable domain, with the rest obtained from reference TRBV18 and TRBJ1-6, is as follows: NAGVMQNPRHLVRRRGQEARLRCSPMKGHSHVYWYRQLPEEGLKFMVYLQKENIIDESGMPKERFSAEFPKEGPSILRIQQVVRGDSAAYFCASSSQGLGNSPLHFGNGTRLTVT.

The V gene is TRBV18, the J gene TRBJ1-2, with 7 bases fitting TRBD1. V shed 5 bases, J shed 3 bases, and the junction held 3 bases outside the gene matches. The CDR3 is 13 residues long. Looked up from germline, CDR1 is KGHSH and CDR2 is LQKENI. The CDR3 bases are TGTGCCAGCTCAAGACAGGGAGACTATGGCTACACCTTC. It translates to CASSRQGDYGYTF.